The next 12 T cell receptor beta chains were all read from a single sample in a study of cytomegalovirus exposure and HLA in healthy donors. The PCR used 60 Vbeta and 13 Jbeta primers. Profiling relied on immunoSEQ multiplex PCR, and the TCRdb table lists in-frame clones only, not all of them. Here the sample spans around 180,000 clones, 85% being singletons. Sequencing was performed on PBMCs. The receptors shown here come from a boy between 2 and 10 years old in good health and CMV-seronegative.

CDR3 residues: CASSPRVSYNEQFF. The DNA for the CDR3 is TGTGCCAGCAGCCCCAGGGTCTCCTACAATGAGCAGTTCTTC. This sequence joins TRBV5-6 and TRBJ2-1, with D perhaps TRBD1 (5 bases). The CDR3 length is 14 residues. Trimming pared 4 bases from V and 0 bases from J, leaving 8 bases between. Per germline, CDR1 SGHDT and CDR2 YYEEEE.

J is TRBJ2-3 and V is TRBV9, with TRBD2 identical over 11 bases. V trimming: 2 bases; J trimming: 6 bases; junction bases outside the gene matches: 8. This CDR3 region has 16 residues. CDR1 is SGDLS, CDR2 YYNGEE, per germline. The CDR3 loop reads CASSVSSSGGTDTQYF. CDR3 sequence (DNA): TGTGCCAGCAGCGTCTCGTCTAGCGGGGGGACGGATACGCAGTATTTT.

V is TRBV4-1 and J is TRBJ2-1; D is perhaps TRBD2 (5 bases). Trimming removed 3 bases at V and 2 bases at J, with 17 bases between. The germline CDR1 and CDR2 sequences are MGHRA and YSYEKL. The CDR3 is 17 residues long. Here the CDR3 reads CASSHTLREYTYNEQFF. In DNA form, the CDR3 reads TGCGCCAGCAGCCACACCCTAAGGGAGTATACCTACAATGAGCAGTTCTTC.

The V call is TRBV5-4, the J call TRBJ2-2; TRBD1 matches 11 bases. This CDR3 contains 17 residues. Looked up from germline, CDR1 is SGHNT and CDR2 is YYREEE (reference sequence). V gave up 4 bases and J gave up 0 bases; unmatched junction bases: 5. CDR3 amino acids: CASSGGQGAPNTGELFF. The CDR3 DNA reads TGTGCCAGCAGCGGAGGACAGGGGGCGCCGAACACCGGGGAGCTGTTTTTT.

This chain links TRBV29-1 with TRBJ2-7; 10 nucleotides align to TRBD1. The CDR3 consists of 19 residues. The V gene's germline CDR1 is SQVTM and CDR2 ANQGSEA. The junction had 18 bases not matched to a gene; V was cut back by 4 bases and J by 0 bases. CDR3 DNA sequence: TGCAGCGTTGGTCCCCACTCGGGACAGGGGATATCTAGCTCCTACGAGCAGTACTTC. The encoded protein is CSVGPHSGQGISSSYEQYF.

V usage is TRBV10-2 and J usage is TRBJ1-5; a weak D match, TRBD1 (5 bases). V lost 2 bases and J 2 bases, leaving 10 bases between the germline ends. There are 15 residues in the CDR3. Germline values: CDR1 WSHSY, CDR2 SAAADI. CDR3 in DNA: TGCGCCAGCAGTGAGCTGGGGGGGGGCAATCAGCCCCAGCATTTT. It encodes CASSELGGGNQPQHF.

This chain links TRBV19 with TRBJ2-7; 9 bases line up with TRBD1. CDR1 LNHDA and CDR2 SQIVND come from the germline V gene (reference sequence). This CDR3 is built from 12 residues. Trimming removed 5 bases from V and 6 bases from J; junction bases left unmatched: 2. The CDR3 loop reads CASSGTGFEQYF. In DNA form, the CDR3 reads TGTGCCAGTAGTGGGACAGGGTTCGAGCAGTACTTC.

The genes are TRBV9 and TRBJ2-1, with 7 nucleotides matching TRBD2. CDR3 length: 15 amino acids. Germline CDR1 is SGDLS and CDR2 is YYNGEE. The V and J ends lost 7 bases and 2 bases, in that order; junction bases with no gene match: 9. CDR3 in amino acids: CASSAASGTYNEQFF. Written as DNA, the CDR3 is TGTGCCAGCTCCGCAGCTAGCGGAACCTACAATGAGCAGTTCTTC.

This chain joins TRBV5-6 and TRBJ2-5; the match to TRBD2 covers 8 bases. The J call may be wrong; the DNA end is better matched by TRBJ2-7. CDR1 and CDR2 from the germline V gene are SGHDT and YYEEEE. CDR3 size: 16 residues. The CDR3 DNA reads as TGTGCCAGCAGCTGGTCCCCAGCGGGAGCATCCCACGAGCAGTACTTC. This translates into CASSWSPAGASHEQYF.

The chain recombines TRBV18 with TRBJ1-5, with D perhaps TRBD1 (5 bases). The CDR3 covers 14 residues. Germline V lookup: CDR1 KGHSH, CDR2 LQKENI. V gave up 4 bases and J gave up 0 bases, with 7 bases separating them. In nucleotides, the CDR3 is TGTGCCAGCTCACGGGGGGATAGCAATCAGCCCCAGCATTTT. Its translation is CASSRGDSNQPQHF. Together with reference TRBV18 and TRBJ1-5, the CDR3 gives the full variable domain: NAGVMQNPRHLVRRRGQEARLRCSPMKGHSHVYWYRQLPEEGLKFMVYLQKENIIDESGMPKERFSAEFPKEGPSILRIQQVVRGDSAAYFCASSRGDSNQPQHFGDGTRLSIL.

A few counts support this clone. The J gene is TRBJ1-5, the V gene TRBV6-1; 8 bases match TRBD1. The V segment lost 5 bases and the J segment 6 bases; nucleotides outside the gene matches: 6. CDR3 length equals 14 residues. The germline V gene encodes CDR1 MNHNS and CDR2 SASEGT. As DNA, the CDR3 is TGTGCCAGCAGTCCTACAGGGGGGTCTCAGCCCCAGCATTTT. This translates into CASSPTGGSQPQHF.

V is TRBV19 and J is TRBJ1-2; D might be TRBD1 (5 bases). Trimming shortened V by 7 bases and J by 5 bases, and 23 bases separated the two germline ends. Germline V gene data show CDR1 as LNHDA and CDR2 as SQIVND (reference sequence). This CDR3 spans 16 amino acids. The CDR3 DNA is TGTGCCAGTAAGTCGGCAGGGTTTGTCCGGCATTATGGCTACACCTTC. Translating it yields CASKSAGFVRHYGYTF.